Following are 3 T cell receptor beta chains from one sample sequenced in a study of T-cell memory formation after mild COVID-19. TCRdb re-called the 5' RACE reads with MiXCR, one entry per CDR3 protein. The data show 300,000 to 400,000 distinct CDR3 sequences, around 15% seen once. The sample comprised PBMCs or a T cell subset sorted from them (not recorded which). The receptors shown here come from a man aged 18-30 years who had mild COVID-19 (a few samples of this study predate the infection). Cell type and time point are not known.

J is TRBJ1-5 and V is TRBV12-3 or TRBV12-4; 7 positions agree with TRBD1. The trim removed 8 bases at V and 0 bases at J, leaving 4 bases unmatched. This CDR3 is built from 14 residues. Here the CDR3 reads CASGTENSNQPQHF. DNA of the CDR3: TGTGCCAGCGGGACAGAAAATAGCAATCAGCCCCAGCATTTT.

This clonotype was observed at least ten times. The rearrangement links TRBV28 to TRBJ2-3; D is ambiguous. V lost 7 bases to trimming and J lost 5 bases, with 13 bases between them. Germline V gives CDR1 MDHEN, CDR2 SYDVKM. This CDR3 has 13 residues. The chain's CDR3 is CASTPPGRDTQYF. CDR3 in DNA: TGTGCCAGCACCCCACCGGGCCGAGATACGCAGTATTTT. Together with reference TRBV28 and TRBJ2-3, the CDR3 gives the full variable domain: DVKVTQSSRYLVKRTGEKVFLECVQDMDHENMFWYRQDPGLGLRLIYFSYDVKMKEKGDIPEGYSVSREKKERFSLILESASTNQTSMYLCASTPPGRDTQYFGPGTRLTVL.

This clonotype came up many times. The chain recombines TRBV4-3 with TRBJ2-5, with no clear D. Trimming removed 1 base from V and 3 bases from J, with 6 bases in between. Germline V gene lookup returns CDR1 LGHNA and CDR2 YSLEER. This CDR3 comprises 13 residues. CDR3 loop: CASSQAPEETQYF. The DNA of the CDR3 is TGCGCCAGCAGCCAAGCCCCGGAAGAGACCCAGTACTTC.